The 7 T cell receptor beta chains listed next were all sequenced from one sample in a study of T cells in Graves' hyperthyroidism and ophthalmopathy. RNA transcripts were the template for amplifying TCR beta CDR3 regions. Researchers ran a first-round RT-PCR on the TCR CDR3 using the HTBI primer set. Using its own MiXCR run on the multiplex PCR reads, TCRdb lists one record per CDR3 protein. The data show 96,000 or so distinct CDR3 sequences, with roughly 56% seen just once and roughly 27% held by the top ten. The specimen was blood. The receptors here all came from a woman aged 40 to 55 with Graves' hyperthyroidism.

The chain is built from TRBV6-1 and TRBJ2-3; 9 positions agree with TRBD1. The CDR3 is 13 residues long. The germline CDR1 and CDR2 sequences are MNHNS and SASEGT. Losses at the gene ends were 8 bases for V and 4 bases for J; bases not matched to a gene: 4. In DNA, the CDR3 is TGTGCCAGCCGGGACAGGGTGTCAGATACGCAGTATTTT. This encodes CASRDRVSDTQYF.

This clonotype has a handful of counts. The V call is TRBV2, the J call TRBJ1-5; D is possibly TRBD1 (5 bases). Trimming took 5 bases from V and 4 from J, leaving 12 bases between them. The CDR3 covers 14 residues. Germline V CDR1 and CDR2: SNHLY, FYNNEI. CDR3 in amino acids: CASSFLGDNQPQHF. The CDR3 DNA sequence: TGTGCCAGCAGTTTTTTAGGGGATAATCAGCCCCAGCATTTT.

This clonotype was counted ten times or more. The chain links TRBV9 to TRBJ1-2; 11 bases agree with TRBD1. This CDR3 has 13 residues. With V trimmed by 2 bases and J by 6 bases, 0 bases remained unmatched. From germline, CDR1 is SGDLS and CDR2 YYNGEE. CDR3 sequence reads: CASSVGQGDGYTF. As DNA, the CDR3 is TGTGCCAGCAGCGTGGGACAGGGGGATGGCTACACCTTC.

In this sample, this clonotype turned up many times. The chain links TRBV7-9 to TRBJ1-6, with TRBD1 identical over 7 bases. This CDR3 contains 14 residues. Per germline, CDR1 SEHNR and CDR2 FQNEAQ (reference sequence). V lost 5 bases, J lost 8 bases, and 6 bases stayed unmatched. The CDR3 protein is CASSQLRGDSPLHF. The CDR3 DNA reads TGTGCCAGCAGCCAACTCAGGGGGGATTCACCCCTCCACTTT.

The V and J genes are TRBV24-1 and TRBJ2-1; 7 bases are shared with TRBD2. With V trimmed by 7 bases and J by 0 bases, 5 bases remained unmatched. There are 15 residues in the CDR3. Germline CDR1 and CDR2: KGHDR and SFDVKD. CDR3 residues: CATSRASGSYNEQFF. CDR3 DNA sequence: TGTGCCACCAGCAGGGCTAGCGGCTCCTACAATGAGCAGTTCTTC.

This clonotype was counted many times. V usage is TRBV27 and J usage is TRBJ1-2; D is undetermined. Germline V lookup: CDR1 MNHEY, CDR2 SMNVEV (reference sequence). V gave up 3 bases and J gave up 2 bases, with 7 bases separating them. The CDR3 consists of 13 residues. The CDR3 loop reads CASSFEGNYGYTF. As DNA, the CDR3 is TGTGCCAGCAGTTTCGAGGGAAACTATGGCTACACCTTC.

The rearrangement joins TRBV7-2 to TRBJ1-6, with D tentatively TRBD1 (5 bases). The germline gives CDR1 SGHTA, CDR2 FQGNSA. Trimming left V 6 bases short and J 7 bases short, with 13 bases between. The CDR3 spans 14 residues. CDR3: CASSTGTGNSPLHF. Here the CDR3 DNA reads TGTGCCAGCAGTACCGGGACGGGCAATTCACCCCTCCACTTT.